This T cell receptor beta chain was documented in a study of T cells in localized non-small cell lung cancer. General study results and limits: Heterogeneity within the tumor remains possible, as just one region underwent sequencing.

Comment on this clone: Its cognate antigen is unknown.

Sequenced by immunoSEQ multiplex PCR; TCRdb stores in-frame clones only, minus some. The repertoire holds some 1,800 clones, with 20% to 25% as singletons. The source material was normal lung tissue next to the tumor, sampled before any cancer treatment. The receptor's source is an older female donor with stage I lung adenocarcinoma.

The CDR3 nucleotides are TGCGCCAGCGGGTCGGGAGTCACTGAAGCTTTCTTT. Amino acid sequence: CASGSGVTEAFF. This rearrangement joins TRBV10-2 to TRBJ1-1, with D unresolved. The length of the CDR3 is 12 residues. Germline values: CDR1 WSHSY, CDR2 SAAADI. V shed 8 bases and J shed 4 bases, with 11 bases lying between them.